This T cell receptor beta chain was recorded in a study of T cells in Graves' hyperthyroidism and ophthalmopathy. This clonotype showed up many times. In patients aged 18 to 65, hyperthyroidism was newly diagnosed, with duration under 2 months. What was amplified from RNA transcripts were TCR beta CDR3 regions. Researchers ran a first-round RT-PCR on the TCR CDR3 using the HTBI primer set. TCRdb analysed the multiplex PCR reads with MiXCR anew, one entry per CDR3 protein. The sample includes approximately 560,000 distinct CDR3 sequences, 15% to 19% seen only once; the top ten take around 7.5%. CDR3 length: 14 amino acids. V dropped 6 bases and J dropped 6; count of bases not matched to a gene: 8. CDR1 is MNHEY and CDR2 is SVGEGT in the germline V gene.

This clonotype was obtained from a woman aged 25 to 39 with Graves' hyperthyroidism. Sequencing was performed on blood. V is TRBV6-2 or TRBV6-3 and J is TRBJ2-7, with TRBD2 identical over 10 bases. CDR3 region: CASRGSGRPTEQYF. In nucleotides, the CDR3 is TGTGCCAGCAGAGGTAGCGGGAGGCCCACCGAGCAGTACTTC.